This T cell receptor (beta chain) stems from a study of response to subunit inactivated influenza vaccine. Study conclusions and caveats: It was the authors' suggestion that each seasonal influenza vaccination recruits few new T cells.

This CDR3 contains 16 residues. V shed 0 bases and J 5 bases; nucleotides not matched to a gene: 8. CDR1 SGDLS and CDR2 YYNGEE come from the germline V gene. This clonotype was counted a few times. Its matching antigen is unknown. TCRdb used MiXCR to reprocess the RT-PCR reads, holding one entry per CDR3 protein. The sample has about 500,000 distinct CDR3 sequences, 16% seen once. The receptor was isolated from a man between 50 and 69 years old who received an inactivated influenza vaccine. The rearrangement links TRBV9 to TRBJ2-1, with 7 bases fitting TRBD2. Sample: CD4+ T cells sorted from PBMCs, taken 23 months after vaccination. This chain's CDR3 is CASSVGARTRNNEQFF. CDR3 DNA sequence: TGTGCCAGCAGCGTAGGAGCCCGGACTAGAAACAATGAGCAGTTCTTC.